This record looks at one T cell receptor (beta chain) sequence and its context. Clones were sequenced by immunoSEQ multiplex PCR, and TCRdb holds only the in-frame ones, with some missing. The sample shows about 98,000 clones, around 85% of them seen only once. This entry is derived from a study of cytomegalovirus exposure and HLA in healthy donors. This TCR was sampled from a woman aged 25 to 45 in good health and CMV-seronegative. Sequenced sample: PBMCs.

For the CDR3, the DNA is TGCAGTGTATCGTATCACGCACACTATTTT. Residues: CSVSYHAHYF. The V gene is TRBV20-1, the J gene TRBJ2-3; D remains unclear. The CDR3 is 10 amino acids. Trimming left V 7 bases short and J 15 bases short, with 17 bases between. The germline gives CDR1 DFQATT, CDR2 SNEGSKA (reference sequence).